The 28 T cell receptor beta chains listed next were all sequenced from one sample in a study of T-cell memory formation after mild COVID-19. MiXCR, applied by TCRdb to the 5' RACE reads, yields one record per CDR3 protein. Here the sample spans hundreds of thousands of distinct CDR3 sequences, 15% to 25% being singletons. The sample consisted of PBMCs or a T cell subset sorted from them (not recorded which). These receptors came from an adult woman who had mild COVID-19 (a few samples of this study predate the infection). Cell type and time point are not known.

The chain recombines TRBV12-3 or TRBV12-4 with TRBJ1-2, with 7 bases that match TRBD1. The trim removed 4 bases at V and 4 bases at J, leaving 6 bases unmatched. CDR3 length: 14 amino acids. Here the CDR3 DNA reads TGTGCCAGCAGTTCGACAGGGCCGGCCTATGGCTACACCTTC. Translating gives CASSSTGPAYGYTF.

This clonotype came up a few times. The chain uses TRBV18 and TRBJ1-1; possible D gene TRBD1, 5 bases. CDR1 KGHSH and CDR2 LQKENI come from the germline V gene. This CDR3 is 12 amino acids long. V was cut by 5 bases and J by 8 bases, with 12 bases left in between. The CDR3 coding sequence is TGTGCCAGCTCAAAAACTGGACACGAAGCTTTCTTT. The encoded protein is CASSKTGHEAFF.

The chain joins TRBV20-1 to TRBJ2-7, with D tentatively TRBD1 or TRBD2 (5 bases each). Germline V gene sequence: CDR1 DFQATT, CDR2 SNEGSKA (reference sequence). This CDR3 is 12 amino acids long. V dropped 6 bases and J dropped 3 bases, with 12 bases sitting between them. The CDR3 DNA is TGCAGTGCCGCTGGGGGTTACTACGAGCAGTACTTC. The encoded protein is CSAAGGYYEQYF.

This clonotype appeared a few times. This rearrangement joins TRBV24-1 to TRBJ2-2; D possibly uses TRBD1 or TRBD2 (6 bases each). Trimming stripped 1 base from V and 7 bases from J, with 15 bases between. Germline loops: CDR1 KGHDR, CDR2 SFDVKD. The CDR3 runs to 16 residues. The DNA for the CDR3 is TGTGCCACCAGTGATTTTACGTCGGGGGCAGGCGGGGAGCTGTTTTTT. Translation: CATSDFTSGAGGELFF.

This clonotype was detected a few times. The J gene is TRBJ1-1, the V gene TRBV27; 7 positions match TRBD1. CDR1 MNHEY and CDR2 SMNVEV come from the germline V gene (reference sequence). CDR3 length: 12 amino acids. The ends lost 10 bases at V and 6 bases at J; junction bases unmatched: 8. The CDR3 region is CAIPGGKAEAFF. The CDR3 DNA is TGTGCCATCCCAGGGGGGAAGGCTGAAGCTTTCTTT.

The genes are TRBV2 and TRBJ1-1; D ambiguous. Deletions cut 9 bases from V and 3 bases from J, with 11 bases between. CDR1 is SNHLY, CDR2 FYNNEI, per germline. The CDR3 has 12 residues. The CDR3 sequence: CARIEWDTEAFF. Here the CDR3 DNA reads TGTGCCAGAATCGAATGGGACACTGAAGCTTTCTTT.

The chain is built from TRBV9 and TRBJ2-2; D unresolved. Trimming cost V 8 bases and J 4 bases, with 9 bases left between them. This CDR3 has 12 residues. Germline loops: CDR1 SGDLS, CDR2 YYNGEE. CDR3 nucleotides: TGTGCCAGTAGTCCCTTCACCGGGGAGCTGTTTTTT. It encodes CASSPFTGELFF.

The V gene is TRBV24-1, the J gene TRBJ1-2, with 11 bases lining up with TRBD1. From germline, CDR1 is KGHDR and CDR2 SFDVKD. This CDR3 spans 15 amino acids. Trimming at V came to 2 bases and at J to 4 bases, leaving 2 bases not matched to a gene. CDR3 sequence (DNA): TGTGCCACCAGTGATTGGACAGGGGGCAGCTATGGCTACACCTTC. It is translated as CATSDWTGGSYGYTF.

The J gene is TRBJ2-3, the V gene TRBV27, with D perhaps TRBD2 (7 bases). Germline V gene lookup returns CDR1 MNHEY and CDR2 SMNVEV (reference sequence). The ends were cut back, 3 bases at V and 1 base at J, with 17 bases in the middle. The CDR3 runs 17 residues. CDR3 DNA: TGTGCCAGCAGTTTGTCGGGGGGCTCCTTTGGCACAGATACGCAGTATTTT. It encodes CASSLSGGSFGTDTQYF.

This chain joins TRBV6-5 and TRBJ2-7, with 9 bases lining up with TRBD2. The CDR3 sequence is 15 residues long. CDR1 is MNHEY and CDR2 is SVGAGI in the germline V gene. The V gene end was trimmed by 6 bases and the J gene end by 2 bases; junction bases not matched to a gene: 8. In nucleotides, the CDR3 is TGTGCCAGCAGCTTAGCGGGGGTGGGACCCTACGAGCAGTACTTC. Its translation: CASSLAGVGPYEQYF.

This clonotype was detected a few times. V usage is TRBV4-2 and J usage is TRBJ1-4; TRBD1 agrees at 7 bases. The junction had 8 bases not matched to a gene; V was cut back by 1 base and J by 3 bases. Germline values: CDR1 LGHNA, CDR2 YNFKEQ. CDR3 length: 17 residues. Here the CDR3 DNA reads TGTGCCAGCAGCCAAGGGGAGGGGGCGCGCTCTAATGAAAAACTGTTTTTT. Protein product: CASSQGEGARSNEKLFF.

This chain connects TRBV5-1 to TRBJ2-5, with 8 bases lining up with TRBD2. The V gene's germline CDR1 is SGHRS and CDR2 YFSETQ. After removal of 0 bases from V and 3 bases from J, the junction contained 4 bases not matched to a gene. The length of the CDR3 is 15 residues. The CDR3 sequence: CASSLGVSGEETQYF. The CDR3 DNA follows: TGCGCCAGCAGCTTGGGAGTTAGCGGGGAAGAGACCCAGTACTTC.

CDR3 DNA sequence: TGTGCCAGCAGCGCTCTGACGGTTAGCTCCTACGAGCAGTACTTC. Translated, it gives CASSALTVSSYEQYF. The chain joins TRBV7-2 to TRBJ2-7; D is ambiguous. Germline values: CDR1 SGHTA, CDR2 FQGNSA. Trimming stripped 5 bases from V and 0 bases from J, with 14 bases between. This CDR3 has 15 amino acids.

J is TRBJ2-7 and V is TRBV29-1; D ambiguous. The germline V and J ends were trimmed by 1 base and 3 bases, with 13 bases remaining between them. In germline, CDR1 is SQVTM, CDR2 ANQGSEA. CDR3 length: 14 amino acids. CDR3: CSVEVYDGYYEQYF. CDR3 in DNA: TGCAGCGTTGAAGTGTACGACGGTTACTACGAGCAGTACTTC.

This clonotype has a handful of counts. V is TRBV6-2 or TRBV6-3 and J is TRBJ1-5; no definite D call. Germline V gives CDR1 MNHEY, CDR2 SVGEGT. The V gene lost 2 bases and the J gene lost 5 bases, with 16 bases spanning the gap. The CDR3 runs to 16 residues. The CDR3 region is CASSYATRSGDQPQHF. CDR3 coding DNA: TGTGCCAGCAGTTACGCGACAAGATCTGGGGATCAGCCCCAGCATTTT.

This clonotype appeared a few times. The CDR3 DNA reads as TGTGCCAGCAGCAAAGGGTGGGAGCCAGATACGCAGTATTTT. This translates into CASSKGWEPDTQYF. The rearrangement uses TRBV21-1 and TRBJ2-3. TRBV21-1 is annotated as a pseudogene. CDR3 size: 14 residues.

The rearrangement uses TRBV4-1 and TRBJ2-2; D not resolved. The CDR3 length is 16 residues. Germline-derived CDR1 and CDR2 are MGHRA and YSYEKL. V lost 5 bases, J lost 5 bases, and 18 bases lay in between. CDR3 residues: CASSTHPRLETGELFF. The CDR3 DNA sequence: TGCGCCAGCAGCACGCACCCACGGTTGGAGACCGGGGAGCTGTTTTTT.

This clonotype was detected only a few times. This chain uses TRBV7-2 with TRBJ1-2; D not certain. Germline V gives CDR1 SGHTA, CDR2 FQGNSA. CDR3 length equals 15 residues. V gave up 1 base and J gave up 0 bases, with 9 bases separating them. For the CDR3, the DNA is TGTGCCAGCAGCTTAGGCCTGGGAGCTAACTATGGCTACACCTTC. It yields the protein CASSLGLGANYGYTF.

The CDR3 DNA reads TGTGCCAGTAGTAGCCGGGGGCACTACGAGCAGTACTTC. It encodes CASSSRGHYEQYF. The chain carries TRBV19 and TRBJ2-7, with D possibly called TRBD1 or TRBD2 (6 bases each). This CDR3 spans 13 amino acids. Germline-derived CDR1 and CDR2 are LNHDA and SQIVND (reference sequence). V lost 4 bases and J 3 bases, leaving 10 bases between the germline ends.

V and J are TRBV3-1 and TRBJ2-4, with D hard to call. Germline V lookup: CDR1 LGHDT, CDR2 YNNKEL (reference sequence). CDR3 length equals 15 residues. The ends were cut back, 1 base at V and 3 bases at J, with 10 bases in the middle. CDR3 loop: CASSQVMGGKNIQYF. The CDR3 region has the DNA TGTGCCAGCAGCCAAGTGATGGGTGGCAAAAACATTCAGTACTTC.

Only a few counts were recorded for this clonotype. This rearrangement joins TRBV4-3 to TRBJ1-1; TRBD1 matches at 9 bases. The CDR3 length is 15 residues. V gave up 1 base and J gave up 3 bases; unmatched junction bases: 3. The germline V gene has CDR1 LGHNA and CDR2 YSLEER. The CDR3 region has the DNA TGCGCCAGCAGCCAAGGGACAGGGGTGGACACTGAAGCTTTCTTT. Translated: CASSQGTGVDTEAFF.

The rearrangement uses TRBV7-2 and TRBJ2-6; 8 bases agree with TRBD1. Germline-derived CDR1 and CDR2 are SGHTA and FQGNSA. The CDR3 extends over 20 amino acids. V dropped 5 bases and J dropped 2; count of bases not matched to a gene: 17. CDR3 loop: CASSMGLSGQGDPGANVLTF. The CDR3 nucleotides read TGTGCCAGCAGCATGGGTCTGAGTGGACAGGGTGACCCTGGGGCCAACGTCCTGACTTTC.

V and J are TRBV6-2 or TRBV6-3 and TRBJ2-3; weak D call: TRBD2 (6 bases). Germline CDR1 reads MNHEY; CDR2 reads SVGEGT. The CDR3 has 12 residues. V lost 11 bases to trimming and J lost 6 bases, with 15 bases between them. DNA for the CDR3: TGTGCCGTGGAGGGCTCCCACGATACGCAGTATTTT. It specifies CAVEGSHDTQYF.

The chain couples TRBV12-3 or TRBV12-4 to TRBJ1-2; no clear D. CDR3 size: 14 residues. Trimming shortened V by 6 bases and J by 4 bases, and 15 bases separated the two germline ends. The chain's CDR3 is CASSTLPGGYGYTF. The DNA for the CDR3 is TGTGCCAGCAGCACCCTCCCCGGAGGCTATGGCTACACCTTC.

This clonotype was seen only a few times. The V gene is TRBV12-3 or TRBV12-4, the J gene TRBJ2-7, with D possibly matching TRBD1 (6 bases). V was trimmed by 3 bases and J by 2 bases, leaving 11 bases between them. This CDR3 region has 14 residues. The CDR3 sequence is CASSFPGTPYEQYF. The CDR3 region has the DNA TGTGCCAGCAGTTTTCCAGGGACACCCTACGAGCAGTACTTC.

This clonotype was observed a few times. This chain connects TRBV20-1 to TRBJ1-6; 11 nucleotides match TRBD1. Germline V lookup: CDR1 DFQATT, CDR2 SNEGSKA (reference sequence). The CDR3 is made up of 15 amino acids. V was pared by 5 bases and J by 3 bases, with 3 bases of the junction left unmatched. CDR3 loop: CSASGTGGYNSPLHF. The CDR3 nucleotides are TGCAGTGCTTCCGGGACAGGGGGCTATAATTCACCCCTCCACTTT.

In the case of this clonotype: The junction shows a germline mismatch at one end, possibly a read error. V usage is TRBV5-1 and J usage is TRBJ2-1; 9 nucleotides agree with TRBD2. The length of the CDR3 is 17 residues. The germline V gene has CDR1 SGHRS and CDR2 YFSETQ. CDR3 DNA: TGCGCCAGCAGCATCGGCGGGGCGGGGGGGCTCTACGATGAGCAGTTCTTC. Protein sequence: CASSIGGAGGLYDEQFF.

In this sample, this clonotype turned up a few times. The V and J genes are TRBV2 and TRBJ1-1, with unresolved D. The CDR3 runs to 13 residues. The V gene's germline CDR1 is SNHLY and CDR2 FYNNEI. V gave up 4 bases and J gave up 1 base, with 7 bases separating them. CDR3 sequence (DNA): TGTGCCAGCAGTGCGGCACCGAACACTGAAGCTTTCTTT. As protein: CASSAAPNTEAFF.